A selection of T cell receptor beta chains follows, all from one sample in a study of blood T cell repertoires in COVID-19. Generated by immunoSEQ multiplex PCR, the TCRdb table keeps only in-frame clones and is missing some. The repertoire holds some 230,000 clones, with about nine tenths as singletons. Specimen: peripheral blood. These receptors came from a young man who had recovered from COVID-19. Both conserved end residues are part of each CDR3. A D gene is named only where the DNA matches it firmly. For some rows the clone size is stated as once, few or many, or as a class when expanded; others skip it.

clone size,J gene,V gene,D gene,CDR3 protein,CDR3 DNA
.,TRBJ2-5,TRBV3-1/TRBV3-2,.,CASSQALWRGQKQETQYF,TGTGCCAGCAGCCAAGCCCTTTGGCGGGGGCAAAAACAAGAGACCCAGTACTTC
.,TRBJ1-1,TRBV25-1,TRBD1,CASTSGTGGSTEAFF,TGTGCCAGCACCTCAGGGACAGGGGGCTCGACTGAAGCTTTCTTT
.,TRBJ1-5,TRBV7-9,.,CASGGNQPQHF,TGTGCCAGTGGGGGGAATCAGCCCCAGCATTTT
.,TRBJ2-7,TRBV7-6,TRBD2,CASSSLRGGREQYF,TGTGCCAGCAGCTCTCTCCGGGGGGGCCGCGAGCAGTACTTC
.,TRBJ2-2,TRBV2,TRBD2,CASRDRTSGGTGELFF,TGTGCCAGCAGAGACAGGACTAGCGGGGGAACCGGGGAGCTGTTTTTT
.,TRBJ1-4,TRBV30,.,CAWSRGYEKLFF,TGTGCCTGGAGTAGAGGCTACGAAAAACTGTTTTTT
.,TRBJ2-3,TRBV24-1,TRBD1,CATSDSGQRIPDTQYF,TGTGCCACCAGTGACTCGGGACAGAGGATTCCAGATACGCAGTATTTT
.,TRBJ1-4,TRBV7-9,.,CASSPTATNEKLFF,TGTGCCAGCAGCCCGACAGCAACTAATGAAAAACTGTTTTTT
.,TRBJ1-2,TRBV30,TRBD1,CAWAGNRGGYGYTF,TGTGCCTGGGCCGGAAACAGGGGTGGATATGGCTACACCTTC
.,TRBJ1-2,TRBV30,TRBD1,CAWSDRGRGNYGYTF,TGTGCCTGGAGTGATCGGGGCAGGGGGAACTATGGCTACACCTTC
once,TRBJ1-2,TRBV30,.,CAWSVGAGYGYTF,TGTGCCTGGAGTGTGGGGGCAGGCTATGGCTACACCTTC
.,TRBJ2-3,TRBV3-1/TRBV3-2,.,CASSQGPRIPPPIF,TGTGCCAGCAGCCAAGGCCCTAGAATCCCCCCCCCAATCTTT
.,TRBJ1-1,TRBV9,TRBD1,CASSAGQLNTEAFF,TGTGCCAGCAGCGCGGGACAGCTGAACACTGAAGCTTTCTTT
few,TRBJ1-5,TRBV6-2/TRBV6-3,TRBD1,CASSYSTGGLLLPQHF,TGTGCCAGCAGTTACTCGACAGGGGGATTGTTATTGCCCCAGCATTTT
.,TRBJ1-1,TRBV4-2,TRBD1,CASSPDRQGATEAFF,TGTGCCAGCAGCCCCGACAGACAGGGGGCGACTGAAGCTTTCTTT
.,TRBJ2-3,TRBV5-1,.,CASSLAGREDTQYF,TGCGCCAGCAGCTTGGCGGGCAGGGAAGATACGCAGTATTTT
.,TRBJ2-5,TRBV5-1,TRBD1,CASSLGPDRVVETQYF,TGCGCCAGCAGCTTGGGCCCAGACAGGGTGGTGGAGACCCAGTACTTC
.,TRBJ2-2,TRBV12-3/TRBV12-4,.,CASSLGQTGELFF,TGTGCCAGCAGTTTAGGTCAAACCGGGGAGCTGTTTTTT
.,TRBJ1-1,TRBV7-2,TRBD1,CASSLVTGGGEAFF,TGTGCCAGCAGCTTAGTGACAGGGGGCGGAGAAGCTTTCTTT
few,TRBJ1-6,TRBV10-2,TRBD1,CASRVDRGPSPLHF,TGCGCCAGCAGGGTTGACAGGGGGCCCTCACCCCTCCACTTT
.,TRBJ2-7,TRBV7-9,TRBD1,CASTTGVTYEQYF,TGTGCCAGTACGACAGGGGTAACCTACGAGCAGTACTTC
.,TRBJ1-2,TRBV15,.,CATSRTNRASYTF,TGTGCCACCAGCCGAACCAACAGGGCGAGCTACACCTTC
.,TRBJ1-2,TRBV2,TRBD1,CASSEIRGLGGYTF,TGTGCCAGCAGCGAGATAAGGGGGCTTGGAGGCTACACCTTC
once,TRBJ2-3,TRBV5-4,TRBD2,CASSHSGLAGGPGTDTQYF,TGTGCCAGCAGCCACTCGGGACTAGCGGGGGGGCCGGGCACAGATACGCAGTATTTT
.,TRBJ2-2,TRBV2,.,CASRAGTLNTGELFF,TGTGCCAGCAGAGCCGGGACACTGAACACCGGGGAGCTGTTTTTT
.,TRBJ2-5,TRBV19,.,CASSKERETQYF,TGTGCCAGTAGTAAAGAGCGAGAGACCCAGTACTTC
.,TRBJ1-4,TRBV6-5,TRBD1,CASSSPTTGANEKLFF,TGTGCCAGCAGTTCGCCCACGACAGGGGCTAATGAAAAACTGTTTTTT
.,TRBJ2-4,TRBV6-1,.,CASSETQIAKNIQYF,TGTGCCAGCAGTGAAACACAGATAGCCAAAAACATTCAGTACTTC
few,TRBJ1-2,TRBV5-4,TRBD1,CASSSTGGAGYTF,TGTGCCAGCAGCTCAACAGGGGGGGCTGGCTACACCTTC
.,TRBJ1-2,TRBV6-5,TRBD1,CAGRDSVYGYTF,TGTGCCGGCCGGGACAGCGTTTATGGCTACACCTTC